This T cell receptor (beta chain) was identified in a study of T cells in Graves' hyperthyroidism and ophthalmopathy. Notes on the study in general: Blood also showed most of the thyroid clonotypes that were expanded above 0.001.

RNA transcripts yielded amplified TCR beta CDR3 regions. When the TCR CDR3 underwent first-round RT-PCR, the HTBI primer set was used. MiXCR, run by TCRdb on the multiplex PCR reads, gives a single entry per CDR3 protein. The table shows fewer than 350,000 distinct CDR3 sequences, with approximately 13% occurring only once. Based on clinical symptoms, serum thyroxine and TRAb, thyroid ultrasound and orbital computed tomography, diagnoses were reached. Cells are PBMCs isolated from about 10 ml of fresh blood. This clonotype was counted at least ten times. The target antigen is unknown. The specimen sequenced was blood. The clonotype comes from a woman aged 40 to 55 with Graves' hyperthyroidism.

CDR3 coding DNA: TGTGCCAGCAGCCAGACTCCCCCACGGGTCGAGCAGTACTTC. Protein sequence: CASSQTPPRVEQYF. The V gene is TRBV28, the J gene TRBJ2-7; no definite D call. CDR3 length: 14 residues. In germline, CDR1 is MDHEN, CDR2 SYDVKM. Trimming shortened V by 6 bases and J by 6 bases, and 18 bases separated the two germline ends.